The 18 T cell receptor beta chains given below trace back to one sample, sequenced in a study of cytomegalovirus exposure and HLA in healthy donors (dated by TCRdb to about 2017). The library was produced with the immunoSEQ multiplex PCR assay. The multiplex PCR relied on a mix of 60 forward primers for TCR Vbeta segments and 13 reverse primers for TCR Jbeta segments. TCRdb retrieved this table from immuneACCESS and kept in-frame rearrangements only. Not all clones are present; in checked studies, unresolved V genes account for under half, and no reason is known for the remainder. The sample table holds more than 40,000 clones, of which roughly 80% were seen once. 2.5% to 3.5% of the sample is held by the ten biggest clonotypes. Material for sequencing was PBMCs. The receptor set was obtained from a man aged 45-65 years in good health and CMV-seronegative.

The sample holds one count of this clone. The CDR3 DNA is TGTGCCACCACAACAGTGGATTCACCCCTCCACTTT. As protein: CATTTVDSPLHF. J is TRBJ1-6 and V is TRBV7-9; D gene uncertain. CDR1 is SEHNR and CDR2 is FQNEAQ in the germline V gene (reference sequence). This CDR3 has 12 amino acids. The V end lost 10 bases, the J end lost 8 bases, and 12 bases lay between the germline ends.

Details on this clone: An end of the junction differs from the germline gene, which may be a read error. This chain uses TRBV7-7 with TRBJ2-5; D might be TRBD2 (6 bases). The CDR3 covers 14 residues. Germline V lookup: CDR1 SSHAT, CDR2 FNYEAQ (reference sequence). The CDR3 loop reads CASSVGLYKETQYF. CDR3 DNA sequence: TGTGCTAGCAGCGTGGGACTGTATAAAGAGACCCAGTACTTC. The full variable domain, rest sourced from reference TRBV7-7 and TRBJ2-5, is GAGVSQSPRYKVTKRGQDVTLRCDPISSHATLYWYQQALGQGPEFLTYFNYEAQPDKSGLPSDRFSAERPEGSISTLTIQRTEQRDSAMYRCASSVGLYKETQYFGPGTRLLVL.

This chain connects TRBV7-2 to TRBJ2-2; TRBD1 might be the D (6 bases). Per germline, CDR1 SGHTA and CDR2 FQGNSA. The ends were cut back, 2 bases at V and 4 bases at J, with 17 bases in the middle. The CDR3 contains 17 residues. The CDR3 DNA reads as TGTGCCAGCAGCTTACCGCTGGGGGCCAGCGGCACCGGGGAGCTGTTTTTT. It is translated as CASSLPLGASGTGELFF.

CDR3 sequence reads: CASKFQRGGGTEAFF. The CDR3 DNA reads TGTGCCAGCAAATTCCAACGAGGGGGCGGCACTGAAGCTTTCTTT. This chain connects TRBV2 to TRBJ1-1, with 7 bases fitting TRBD1. Germline V gives CDR1 SNHLY, CDR2 FYNNEI. V dropped 7 bases and J dropped 4; count of bases not matched to a gene: 12. The CDR3 totals 15 residues.

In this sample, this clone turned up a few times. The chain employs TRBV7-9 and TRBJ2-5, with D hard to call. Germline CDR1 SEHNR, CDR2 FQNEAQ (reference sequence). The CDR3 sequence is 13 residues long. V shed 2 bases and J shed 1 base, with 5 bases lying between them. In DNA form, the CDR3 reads TGTGCCAGCAGCTTACCTGTCCAAGAGACCCAGTACTTC. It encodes CASSLPVQETQYF.

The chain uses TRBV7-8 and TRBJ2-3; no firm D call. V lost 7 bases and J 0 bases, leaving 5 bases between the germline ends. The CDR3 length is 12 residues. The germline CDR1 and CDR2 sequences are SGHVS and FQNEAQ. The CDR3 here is CASTHSTDTQYF. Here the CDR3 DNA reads TGTGCCAGCACCCATAGCACAGATACGCAGTATTTT.

The CDR3 is CASLWVAYGSSYEQYF. The CDR3 DNA reads as TGTGCCAGCCTTTGGGTGGCGTACGGGAGCTCCTACGAGCAGTACTTC. The J gene is TRBJ2-7, the V gene TRBV7-9; D may be TRBD2 (6 bases). The CDR3 contains 16 residues. Trimming shortened V by 8 bases and J by 0 bases, and 20 bases separated the two germline ends. CDR1 is SEHNR, CDR2 FQNEAQ, per germline (reference sequence).

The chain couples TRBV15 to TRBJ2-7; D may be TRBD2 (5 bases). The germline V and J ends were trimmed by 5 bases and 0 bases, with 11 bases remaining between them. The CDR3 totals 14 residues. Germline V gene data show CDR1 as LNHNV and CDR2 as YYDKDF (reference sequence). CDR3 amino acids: CATSGGGSSYEQYF. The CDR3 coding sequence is TGTGCCACCAGCGGTGGTGGGAGCTCCTACGAGCAGTACTTC.

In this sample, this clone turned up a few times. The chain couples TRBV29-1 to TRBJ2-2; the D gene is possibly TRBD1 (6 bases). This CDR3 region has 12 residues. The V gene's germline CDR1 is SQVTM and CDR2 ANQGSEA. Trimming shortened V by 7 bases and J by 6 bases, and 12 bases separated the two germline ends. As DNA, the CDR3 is TGCAGCGCCGACAGGTCAGCCGGGGAGCTGTTTTTT. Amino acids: CSADRSAGELFF.

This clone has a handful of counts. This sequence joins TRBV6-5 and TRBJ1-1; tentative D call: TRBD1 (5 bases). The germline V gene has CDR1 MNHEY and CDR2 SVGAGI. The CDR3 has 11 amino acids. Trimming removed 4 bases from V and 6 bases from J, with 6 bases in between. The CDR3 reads CASSSGPEAFF. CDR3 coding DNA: TGTGCCAGCAGTTCAGGGCCTGAAGCTTTCTTT.

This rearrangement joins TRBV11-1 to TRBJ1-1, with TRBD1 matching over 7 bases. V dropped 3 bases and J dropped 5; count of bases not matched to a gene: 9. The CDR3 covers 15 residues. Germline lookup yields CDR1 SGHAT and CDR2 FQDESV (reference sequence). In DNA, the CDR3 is TGTGCCAGCAGCTTCTATGGGGACAGCCGGACTGAAGCTTTCTTT. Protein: CASSFYGDSRTEAFF.

Written as DNA, the CDR3 is TGCGCCAGCAGCCCTACCGCGGGCAGGACGACCTACGAGCAGTACTTC. Its protein is CASSPTAGRTTYEQYF. V usage is TRBV4-1 and J usage is TRBJ2-7, with a weak D call TRBD2 (5 bases). This CDR3 region has 16 residues. CDR1 and CDR2 (germline): MGHRA, YSYEKL. V was cut by 4 bases and J by 2 bases, with 18 bases left in between.

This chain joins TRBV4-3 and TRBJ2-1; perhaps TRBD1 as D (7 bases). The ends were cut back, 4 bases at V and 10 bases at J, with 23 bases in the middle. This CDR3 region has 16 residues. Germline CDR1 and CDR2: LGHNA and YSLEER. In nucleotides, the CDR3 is TGCGCCAGCAGCCCTGCCTGGGGACAGACCGGACTAGAGCAGTTCTTC. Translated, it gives CASSPAWGQTGLEQFF.

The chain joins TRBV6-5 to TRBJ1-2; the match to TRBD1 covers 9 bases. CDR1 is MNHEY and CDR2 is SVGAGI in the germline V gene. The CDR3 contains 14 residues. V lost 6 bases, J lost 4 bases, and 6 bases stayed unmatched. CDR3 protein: CASRRTGDLYGYTF. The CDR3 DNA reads TGTGCCAGCAGGAGGACAGGGGATCTCTATGGCTACACCTTC.

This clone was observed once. CDR3 region: CASSHLVGGDTEAFF. CDR3 sequence (DNA): TGCGCCAGCAGCCACCTGGTGGGGGGGGACACTGAAGCTTTCTTT. The genes are TRBV4-3 and TRBJ1-1, with D possibly being TRBD1 (5 bases). Germline loops: CDR1 LGHNA, CDR2 YSLEER. Trimming removed 3 bases at V and 3 bases at J, with 14 bases between. CDR3 length: 15 residues.

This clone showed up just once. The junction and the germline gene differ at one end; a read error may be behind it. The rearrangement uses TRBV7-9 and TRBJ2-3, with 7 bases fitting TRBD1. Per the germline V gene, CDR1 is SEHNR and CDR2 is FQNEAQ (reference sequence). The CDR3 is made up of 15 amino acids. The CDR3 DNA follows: TGTGCCAGCAGTTTAGGTGACAGGGACACAGATACGCAGTATTTT. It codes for CASSLGDRDTDTQYF. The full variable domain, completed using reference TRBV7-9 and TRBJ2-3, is DTGVSQNPRHKITKRGQNVTFRCDPISEHNRLYWYRQTLGQGPEFLTYFQNEAQLEKSRLLSDRFSAERPKGSFSTLEIQRTEQGDSAMYLCASSLGDRDTDTQYFGPGTRLTVL.

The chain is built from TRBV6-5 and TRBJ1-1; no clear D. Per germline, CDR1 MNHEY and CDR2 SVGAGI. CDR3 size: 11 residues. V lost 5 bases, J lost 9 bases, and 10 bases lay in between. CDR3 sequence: CASSDGYKAFF. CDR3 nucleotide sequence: TGTGCCAGCAGTGACGGGTACAAAGCTTTCTTT.

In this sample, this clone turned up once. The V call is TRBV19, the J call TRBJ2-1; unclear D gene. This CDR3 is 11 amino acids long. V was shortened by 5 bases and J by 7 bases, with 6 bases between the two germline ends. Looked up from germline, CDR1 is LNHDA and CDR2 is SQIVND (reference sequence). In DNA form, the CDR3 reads TGTGCCAGTAGTCAGAGGAATGAGCAGTTCTTC. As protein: CASSQRNEQFF. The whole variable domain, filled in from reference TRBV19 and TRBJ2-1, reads DGGITQSPKYLFRKEGQNVTLSCEQNLNHDAMYWYRQDPGQGLRLIYYSQIVNDFQKGDIAEGYSVSREKKESFPLTVTSAQKNPTAFYLCASSQRNEQFFGPGTRLTVL.